The rows below give T cell receptor beta chains drawn from one sample of a study of blood T cell repertoires in COVID-19. Assay used: immunoSEQ multiplex PCR; TCRdb lists only in-frame clones, some missing. The sample records approximately 290,000 clones, approximately 85% being singletons. Sequencing was carried out using PBMCs or T cells enriched from blood (not recorded which). Receptors were obtained from a woman aged 25-40 years who had recovered from COVID-19. Both conserved end residues are part of each CDR3. Fields, in order: clone size, D gene, J gene, V gene, CDR3 protein, CDR3 DNA. The D gene is left open where the match is weak. Rows may omit the clone size; those that give it use once, few, many or a size class.

abundance: NA; d_gene: NA; j_gene: TRBJ1-4; v_gene: TRBV28; CDR3aa: CASSRRVANEKLFF; CDR3nt: TGTGCCAGCAGTCGCAGGGTGGCTAATGAAAAACTGTTTTTT
abundance: few; d_gene: NA; j_gene: TRBJ2-2; v_gene: TRBV30; CDR3aa: CARDNPTGELFF; CDR3nt: TGTGCCCGGGACAACCCCACCGGGGAGCTGTTTTTT
abundance: NA; d_gene: NA; j_gene: TRBJ2-3; v_gene: TRBV12-3/TRBV12-4; CDR3aa: CASSLRPDTQYF; CDR3nt: TGTGCCAGCAGTTTGAGGCCAGATACGCAGTATTTT
abundance: NA; d_gene: NA; j_gene: TRBJ1-2; v_gene: TRBV6-5; CDR3aa: CASSYEGHGYTF; CDR3nt: TGTGCCAGCAGTTACGAGGGCCATGGCTACACCTTC
abundance: NA; d_gene: NA; j_gene: TRBJ2-7; v_gene: TRBV5-1; CDR3aa: CASSLLQGYEQYF; CDR3nt: TGCGCCAGCAGCTTACTCCAGGGCTACGAGCAGTACTTC
abundance: NA; d_gene: NA; j_gene: TRBJ2-3; v_gene: TRBV6-5; CDR3aa: CASISRLDGDTQYF; CDR3nt: TGTGCCAGTATCTCTAGACTAGACGGAGATACGCAGTATTTT
abundance: NA; d_gene: TRBD1; j_gene: TRBJ1-2; v_gene: TRBV27; CDR3aa: CASSFGTGDYGYTF; CDR3nt: TGTGCCAGCAGTTTTGGGACAGGGGATTATGGCTACACCTTC
abundance: NA; d_gene: TRBD2; j_gene: TRBJ2-7; v_gene: TRBV7-2; CDR3aa: CASSSQRGESHEQYF; CDR3nt: TGTGCCAGCAGCTCGCAGCGGGGGGAGTCCCACGAGCAGTACTTC
abundance: few; d_gene: NA; j_gene: TRBJ1-1; v_gene: TRBV10-3; CDR3aa: CAIRANPGDTEAFF; CDR3nt: TGTGCCATCAGAGCAAACCCGGGAGACACTGAAGCTTTCTTT
abundance: NA; d_gene: NA; j_gene: TRBJ1-1; v_gene: TRBV9; CDR3aa: CASRSDLNTEAFF; CDR3nt: TGTGCCAGCAGATCAGACTTGAACACTGAAGCTTTCTTT
abundance: NA; d_gene: NA; j_gene: TRBJ2-1; v_gene: TRBV25-1; CDR3aa: CASSRSRDFFNEQFF; CDR3nt: TGTGCCAGCAGTCGTAGTAGGGACTTTTTCAATGAGCAGTTCTTC
abundance: NA; d_gene: NA; j_gene: TRBJ1-2; v_gene: TRBV28; CDR3aa: CASSRRGGAYGYTF; CDR3nt: TGTGCCAGCAGTCGCCGGGGGGGCGCCTATGGCTACACCTTC
abundance: NA; d_gene: TRBD2; j_gene: TRBJ2-1; v_gene: TRBV29-1; CDR3aa: CSVDSPGGLAAYNEQFF; CDR3nt: TGCAGCGTTGACTCCCCGGGTGGGCTAGCGGCCTACAATGAGCAGTTCTTC
abundance: NA; d_gene: NA; j_gene: TRBJ1-1; v_gene: TRBV29-1; CDR3aa: CSVEGVGGRATEAFF; CDR3nt: TGCAGCGTTGAAGGCGTAGGCGGCAGGGCCACTGAAGCTTTCTTT
abundance: NA; d_gene: TRBD2; j_gene: TRBJ2-2; v_gene: TRBV6-1; CDR3aa: CASSVTPAGGPTGELFF; CDR3nt: TGTGCCAGCAGTGTTACTCCAGCGGGGGGGCCCACCGGGGAGCTGTTTTTT
abundance: NA; d_gene: TRBD2; j_gene: TRBJ2-3; v_gene: TRBV7-7; CDR3aa: CASSLVGSGATDTQYF; CDR3nt: TGTGCCAGCAGCTTAGTTGGTAGCGGGGCTACAGATACGCAGTATTTT
abundance: NA; d_gene: NA; j_gene: TRBJ1-1; v_gene: TRBV19; CDR3aa: CASSLDRNTEAFF; CDR3nt: TGTGCCAGTAGTTTGGACAGAAACACTGAAGCTTTCTTT
abundance: many; d_gene: NA; j_gene: TRBJ1-5; v_gene: TRBV7-2; CDR3aa: CASSSYSNQPQHF; CDR3nt: TGTGCCAGCAGCTCCTATAGCAATCAGCCCCAGCATTTT
abundance: once; d_gene: NA; j_gene: TRBJ1-4; v_gene: TRBV6-5; CDR3aa: CASSSGVGWGKLFF; CDR3nt: TGTGCCAGCAGTTCGGGGGTCGGATGGGGAAAACTGTTTTTT
abundance: NA; d_gene: NA; j_gene: TRBJ1-1; v_gene: TRBV29-1; CDR3aa: CSVEDGTGNTEAFF; CDR3nt: TGCAGCGTTGAAGATGGTACAGGCAACACTGAAGCTTTCTTT
abundance: NA; d_gene: TRBD2; j_gene: TRBJ2-5; v_gene: TRBV9; CDR3aa: CASSVAAGVQETQYF; CDR3nt: TGTGCCAGCAGCGTAGCTGCGGGGGTCCAAGAGACCCAGTACTTC
abundance: NA; d_gene: NA; j_gene: TRBJ1-5; v_gene: TRBV25-1; CDR3aa: CASTPSGNNQPQHF; CDR3nt: TGTGCCAGCACCCCATCCGGGAACAATCAGCCCCAGCATTTT
abundance: few; d_gene: TRBD2; j_gene: TRBJ2-7; v_gene: TRBV4-2; CDR3aa: CASSQDPGSGSEQYF; CDR3nt: TGTGCCAGCAGCCAAGATCCGGGGAGCGGGAGCGAGCAGTACTTC
abundance: NA; d_gene: TRBD2; j_gene: TRBJ2-7; v_gene: TRBV27; CDR3aa: CASSLGGLAGGNEQYF; CDR3nt: TGTGCCAGCAGTCTCGGCGGGTTAGCGGGCGGGAACGAGCAGTACTTC
abundance: NA; d_gene: TRBD2; j_gene: TRBJ2-1; v_gene: TRBV28; CDR3aa: CASSSPFFGSGGGGDEQFF; CDR3nt: TGTGCCAGCAGTTCCCCGTTTTTTGGGTCGGGAGGCGGTGGCGATGAGCAGTTCTTC
abundance: NA; d_gene: NA; j_gene: TRBJ1-6; v_gene: TRBV3-1/TRBV3-2; CDR3aa: CASSSRQEPVSPLHF; CDR3nt: TGTGCCAGCAGCTCTAGACAGGAGCCCGTTTCGCCCCTCCACTTT
abundance: NA; d_gene: NA; j_gene: TRBJ2-3; v_gene: TRBV15; CDR3aa: CATSRGGHAGTDTQYF; CDR3nt: TGTGCCACCAGCAGGGGGGGGCATGCTGGGACAGATACGCAGTATTTT
abundance: NA; d_gene: NA; j_gene: TRBJ1-6; v_gene: TRBV9; CDR3aa: CASSGEGESSYNSPLHF; CDR3nt: TGTGCCAGCAGCGGGGAAGGGGAAAGCTCCTATAATTCACCCCTCCACTTT
abundance: NA; d_gene: TRBD1; j_gene: TRBJ2-7; v_gene: TRBV3-1/TRBV3-2; CDR3aa: CASSQRQGSRSYEQYF; CDR3nt: TGTGCCAGCAGCCAAAGACAGGGTTCCCGCTCCTACGAGCAGTACTTC
abundance: NA; d_gene: TRBD1; j_gene: TRBJ2-1; v_gene: TRBV7-2; CDR3aa: CASSLAGTDYNEQFF; CDR3nt: TGTGCCAGCAGCTTAGCGGGGACAGACTACAATGAGCAGTTCTTC
abundance: once; d_gene: NA; j_gene: TRBJ1-6; v_gene: TRBV15; CDR3aa: CATSRDRRGGSSPLHF; CDR3nt: TGTGCCACCAGCAGAGATCGACGGGGAGGATCTTCACCCCTCCACTTT
abundance: few; d_gene: TRBD2; j_gene: TRBJ2-7; v_gene: TRBV3-1/TRBV3-2; CDR3aa: CASRQGGLASSYEQYF; CDR3nt: TGTGCCAGCAGACAAGGCGGACTAGCAAGCTCCTACGAGCAGTACTTC
abundance: NA; d_gene: NA; j_gene: TRBJ2-3; v_gene: TRBV2; CDR3aa: CASSATGSPAGTQYF; CDR3nt: TGTGCCAGCAGCGCTACAGGGAGCCCGGCAGGGACGCAGTATTTT
abundance: NA; d_gene: TRBD2; j_gene: TRBJ2-7; v_gene: TRBV7-2; CDR3aa: CASSPSGRMYEQYF; CDR3nt: TGTGCCAGCAGCCCTAGCGGGAGGATGTACGAGCAGTACTTC
abundance: NA; d_gene: NA; j_gene: TRBJ2-2; v_gene: TRBV9; CDR3aa: CASSGKTNLANTGELFF; CDR3nt: TGTGCCAGCAGCGGAAAGACTAATCTAGCGAACACCGGGGAGCTGTTTTTT
abundance: NA; d_gene: NA; j_gene: TRBJ1-2; v_gene: TRBV7-2; CDR3aa: CASSTSRGRDYGYTF; CDR3nt: TGTGCCAGCAGCACATCCAGGGGAAGGGACTATGGCTACACCTTC
abundance: many; d_gene: TRBD2; j_gene: TRBJ2-1; v_gene: TRBV19; CDR3aa: CASSSRGGDEQFF; CDR3nt: TGTGCCAGTAGTTCCCGCGGGGGGGATGAGCAGTTCTTC